This TCR beta chain was retrieved from a study of T cell changes during pregnancy in multiple sclerosis. Assay used: immunoSEQ multiplex PCR; TCRdb lists only in-frame clones, some missing. The data contain tens of thousands of clones, 89% of them singletons. Germline V gene data show CDR1 as MNHEY and CDR2 as SMNVEV (reference sequence). J lost 8 bases, V lost 4 bases, and 6 bases had no gene match. CDR3 length: 14 residues. The chain joins TRBV27 to TRBJ1-4; 8 bases fit TRBD1. The clonotype was recovered from a female donor with multiple sclerosis, enrolled in a pregnancy study. Sample: CD4+ T cells from peripheral blood mononuclear cells, taken in the first trimester of pregnancy. Here the CDR3 reads CASSWGNRGEKLFF. As DNA, the CDR3 is TGTGCCAGCAGTTGGGGAAACAGGGGGGAAAAACTGTTTTTT.